Listed below are T cell receptor beta chains from one sample, sequenced in a study of CD8+ T cells in alopecia areata. Method: immunoSEQ multiplex PCR; TCRdb's copy keeps in-frame clones and lacks some. The repertoire holds some 180,000 clones, with 50% to 65% as singletons. The material was CD8+ T cells sorted from blood, obtained at week 24, from a patient treated with tofacitinib. The receptors here all came from a human donor with alopecia areata. Each CDR3 is given with its conserved first and last residue. The order of the fields is D gene, V gene, clone size, J gene, CDR3 protein, CDR3 DNA. The D gene is left open where the match is weak. Expanded clones are given a class, and other clones once, few, many or no size at all.

>.|TRBV27|.|TRBJ2-5
CASSLSSGAQETQYF
TGTGCCAGCAGTTTATCAAGCGGTGCCCAAGAGACCCAGTACTTC
>.|TRBV28|.|TRBJ1-2
CASSLGLLTGVNGYTF
TGTGCCAGCAGCCTCGGGTTATTGACAGGCGTCAATGGCTACACCTTC
>TRBD1|TRBV9|.|TRBJ1-4
CASSDRDRAGKLFF
TGTGCCAGCAGCGACCGGGACAGGGCCGGAAAACTGTTTTTT
>.|TRBV30|few|TRBJ2-3
CAWSRGSTDTQYF
TGTGCCTGGAGTAGGGGCAGCACAGATACGCAGTATTTT
>.|TRBV14|.|TRBJ1-1
CASSLGFRAFF
TGTGCCAGCAGCCTCGGCTTCAGGGCTTTCTTT
>.|TRBV9|once|TRBJ1-1
CASSGGALNTEAFF
TGTGCCAGCAGCGGAGGAGCGTTGAACACTGAAGCTTTCTTT
>.|TRBV4-3|few|TRBJ1-1
CASSQEEQSTEAFF
TGCGCCAGCAGCCAAGAGGAACAGAGCACTGAAGCTTTCTTT
>.|TRBV28|.|TRBJ2-7
CASSPSARVRKSPLGF
TGTGCCAGCAGTCCGAGTGCCAGGGTACGTAAAAGCCCCTTAGGCTTC
>.|TRBV29-1|few|TRBJ2-1
CSVENNEQFF
TGCAGCGTTGAGAACAATGAGCAGTTCTTC
>.|TRBV27|.|TRBJ1-2
CASREAGERGYTF
TGTGCCAGCAGGGAAGCAGGGGAACGTGGCTACACCTTC
>TRBD1|TRBV12-5|.|TRBJ2-3
CASGSAGTGIFTDTQYF
TGTGCTAGTGGTTCCGCCGGGACAGGGATTTTCACAGATACGCAGTATTTT
>.|TRBV11-2|.|TRBJ2-1
CASSLDGSVDNEQFF
TGTGCCAGCAGCTTAGATGGCAGCGTTGACAATGAGCAGTTCTTC
>TRBD1|TRBV4-3|once|TRBJ1-2
CASSQSRTGADGYTF
TGCGCCAGCAGCCAATCTAGGACAGGGGCGGATGGCTACACCTTC
>.|TRBV11-2|.|TRBJ2-2
CASSLEWNTGELFF
TGTGCCAGCAGCTTGGAGTGGAACACCGGGGAGCTGTTTTTT
>TRBD1|TRBV4-3|few|TRBJ1-4
CASSQSSTGFSEKLFF
TGCGCCAGCAGCCAAAGTTCGACAGGGTTTAGCGAAAAACTGTTTTTT
>.|TRBV7-2|few|TRBJ2-3
CASSAPGPSRYTQYF
TGTGCCAGCAGCGCACCGGGACCCTCCCGTTATACGCAGTATTTT
>.|TRBV30|.|TRBJ1-1
CAWITGNTEAFF
TGTGCCTGGATTACCGGGAACACTGAAGCTTTCTTT
>.|TRBV12-5|.|TRBJ2-2
CASTGGLASAGELFF
TGTGCATCAACTGGGGGGCTAGCTTCGGCCGGGGAGCTGTTTTTT
>.|TRBV27|.|TRBJ2-3
CASSSKTSLDTQYF
TGTGCCAGCAGTTCGAAGACGAGTCTAGATACGCAGTATTTT
>.|TRBV25-1|.|TRBJ2-5
CASSKGGTQYF
TGTGCCAGCAGTAAGGGAGGGACCCAGTACTTC
>TRBD1|TRBV7-6|.|TRBJ2-7
CASSPRDREPYEQYF
TGTGCCAGCAGCCCCCGGGACAGGGAACCCTACGAGCAGTACTTC
>.|TRBV29-1|.|TRBJ1-1
CSVSQGVTEAFF
TGCAGCGTGAGTCAAGGGGTGACTGAAGCTTTCTTT
>TRBD2|TRBV5-6|few|TRBJ2-1
CASSLVLAGKVAGQFF
TGTGCCAGCAGCTTGGTTCTAGCGGGGAAGGTGGCGGGGCAGTTCTTC
>.|TRBV6-1|.|TRBJ2-2
CALALRVPGELFF
TGTGCCCTAGCCCTCAGGGTTCCCGGGGAGCTGTTTTTT
>TRBD1|TRBV4-1|.|TRBJ1-2
CASSQPEIQGSRNYGYTF
TGCGCCAGCAGCCAGCCGGAGATACAGGGGTCCCGAAACTATGGCTACACCTTC
>.|TRBV29-1|.|TRBJ2-7
CSVENRAYEQYF
TGCAGCGTTGAAAACAGGGCCTACGAGCAGTACTTC
>.|TRBV7-9|.|TRBJ2-7
CASSSSPYEQYF
TGTGCCAGCAGCTCATCACCCTACGAGCAGTACTTC
>.|TRBV29-1|.|TRBJ2-1
CSVWTPKNEQFF
TGCAGCGTTTGGACCCCCAAAAATGAGCAGTTCTTC
>.|TRBV1|once|TRBJ1-1
CTSSYGAIEAFF
TGCACCAGCAGCTACGGGGCGATTGAAGCTTTCTTT
>.|TRBV11-3|.|TRBJ1-4
CASSPENEKLFF
TGTGCCAGCAGCCCCGAAAATGAAAAACTGTTTTTT